This record covers a single T cell receptor beta chain. Here immunoSEQ multiplex PCR was the method, and the copy in TCRdb shows in-frame clones only, minus some. The repertoire holds around 140,000 clones, with around 89% as singletons. These data are taken from a study of blood T cell repertoires in COVID-19. Overall study context: Samples came from the United States, Italy and Spain, spanning acute and convalescent COVID-19. T cells, B-cell-depleted T cells, or PBMCs supplied cDNA or gDNA.

V lost 5 bases and J lost 7; bases outside the gene matches: 4. CDR3 size: 12 residues. The TCR comes from a man in his 60s with active or convalescent COVID-19. This chain links TRBV23-1 with TRBJ1-2, with TRBD1 matching over 7 bases. TRBV23-1 is flagged as an ORF with uncertain function. Sequenced sample: peripheral blood. The CDR3 sequence: CASSLTGFGYTF. CDR3 nucleotides: TGCGCCAGCAGTTTGACAGGGTTTGGCTACACCTTC.